This T cell receptor (beta chain) was recovered during a study of cytomegalovirus exposure and HLA in healthy donors. Overall study findings and caveats: TCR beta V- and J-gene trimming was later associated with a missense DCLRE1C variant. The number of N-insertions in an Asian-associated ancestry cluster was reportedly below the 666-donor mean in a later analysis.

PCR amplification relied on 60 Vbeta primers (plus 13 Jbeta primers). The data were produced by immunoSEQ multiplex PCR, yet TCRdb's version contains in-frame clones alone and is incomplete. The sample has under 150,000 clones; approximately 74% are singletons. Trimming left V 1 base short and J 5 bases short, with 17 bases between. The CDR3 consists of 16 residues. The germline V gene has CDR1 SGHNT and CDR2 YENEEA. As concerns this clone: What it binds is not known.

The sequenced material came from PBMCs. The TCR sequence derives from a woman between 40 and 55 years old in good health and CMV-seropositive. This sequence joins TRBV11-3 and TRBJ2-5, with D possibly matching TRBD2 (7 bases). This chain's CDR3 is CASSLVWRGGRETQYF. The CDR3 DNA reads as TGTGCCAGCAGCTTAGTGTGGAGGGGGGGCCGGGAGACCCAGTACTTC.